This TCR beta chain comes out of a study of beta chain features in type 1 diabetes. The V and J ends lost 4 bases and 5 bases respectively, with 9 bases between them. Per germline, CDR1 MGHDK and CDR2 SYGVNS. This CDR3 contains 13 residues. This clone was counted between two and nine times. Sequenced material consisted of expressed TCRB transcripts (all of the isolated RNA was reverse transcribed). The assay was immunoSEQ multiplex PCR, and TCRdb's table has in-frame clones only and misses some. The table shows a few hundred thousand clones, with around an eighth occurring only once. This TCR came from a man between 18 and 35 years old in good health. Sequenced material: naive CD4+ T cells from blood. This chain links TRBV25-1 with TRBJ2-4; D perhaps matches TRBD1 (6 bases). CDR3: CASSARGENIQYF. In DNA, the CDR3 is TGTGCCAGCAGTGCCAGGGGTGAAAACATTCAGTACTTC. Complete variable domain (other parts from reference TRBV25-1 and TRBJ2-4): EADIYQTPRYLVIGTGKKITLECSQTMGHDKMYWYQQDPGMELHLIHYSYGVNSTEKGDLSSESTVSRIRTEHFPLTLESARPSHTSQYLCASSARGENIQYFGAGTRLSVL.